This TCR beta chain was sequenced during a study of patients and donors after allogeneic stem cell transplantation. The CDR3 contains 15 residues. Germline V gives CDR1 SGHAT, CDR2 FQDESV (reference sequence). Trimming removed 5 bases at V and 1 base at J, with 11 bases between. One entry per CDR3 protein results from TCRdb running MiXCR on the RT-PCR reads. This sample has some 880,000 distinct CDR3 sequences, with around 17% found just once. The chain joins TRBV11-1 to TRBJ2-2, with D possibly called TRBD1 or TRBD2 (5 bases each). Source material: blood, either unsorted or a sorted T cell fraction (not recorded which). This TCR was recovered from a human donor who was either an allogeneic HSCT recipient or a stem cell or donor lymphocyte infusion donor (not recorded which). It is not recorded whose cells these are; they may come from a transplant donor. CDR3 protein: CASSQWDLNTGELFF. In nucleotides, the CDR3 is TGTGCCAGCAGCCAATGGGACCTGAACACCGGGGAGCTGTTTTTT. The variable domain in full, with the rest retrieved from reference TRBV11-1 and TRBJ2-2, is EAEVAQSPRYKITEKSQAVAFWCDPISGHATLYWYRQILGQGPELLVQFQDESVVDDSQLPKDRFSAERLKGVDSTLKIQPAELGDSAMYLCASSQWDLNTGELFFGEGSRLTVL.